This is a list of T cell receptor beta chains from one sample in a study of shared clonotypes between healthy human individuals. The data were produced by immunoSEQ multiplex PCR, yet TCRdb's version contains in-frame clones alone and is incomplete. Of some 2,100,000 clones listed, about 93% were seen once; the top ten hold 1.5% to 2%. Sample: naive CD8+ T cells from PBMCs. These receptors all stem from a man aged 18 to 29 in good health. Some clones in this sample may be carry-over from other donors' samples. Each CDR3 is given with its conserved first and last residue. D genes are given only for firm matches. The size field is filled for only some rows; it gives once, few, many or a size class.

>TRBV9|once|NA|TRBJ1-2
TGTGCCAGCAGCGGCGGCGGTGTAGGGGTTTACTATGGCTACACCTTC
CASSGGGVGVYYGYTF
>TRBV7-8|NA|NA|TRBJ1-2
TGTGCCAGCAGCCTAATAAACTATGGCTACACCTTC
CASSLINYGYTF
>TRBV5-4|NA|NA|TRBJ1-6
TGTGCCAGCAGCCCGGAGGGCGAGCCCCTCCACTTT
CASSPEGEPLHF
>TRBV5-6|NA|NA|TRBJ2-1
TGTGCCAGCAGCACTACTAAGGAGCAGTTCTTC
CASSTTKEQFF
>TRBV19|NA|NA|TRBJ2-2
TGTGCCAGTAGTAGGCCGACAGGGAGGTCCGGGGAGCTGTTTTTT
CASSRPTGRSGELFF
>TRBV5-1|NA|TRBD2|TRBJ2-7
TGCGCCAGCAGCTCGTTGGGACTAGCGGGAGCCAACTACGAGCAGTACTTC
CASSSLGLAGANYEQYF
>TRBV12-2|NA|NA|TRBJ2-3
TGTGCAAGTCGCTTGTGTCGGCAACTAGCGGGAGGGTCCGCAGATACGCAGTATTTT
CASRLCRQLAGGSADTQYF
>TRBV9|NA|NA|TRBJ2-1
TGTGCCAGCAGCCCTCCAGCCGGGCCGGAGCGATTTGAGCAGTTCTTC
CASSPPAGPERFEQFF
>TRBV27|NA|NA|TRBJ2-1
TGTGCCAGCTGTACGCTAGACTCAGGCAATGAGCAGTTCTTC
CASCTLDSGNEQFF
>TRBV5-1|NA|NA|TRBJ2-7
TGCGCCAGCAGCTTAATGACTTTTGCCGAGCAGTACTTC
CASSLMTFAEQYF
>TRBV7-9|NA|NA|TRBJ1-2
TGTGCCAGCAGCTCCGCGCGACAGTACCTCTATGGCTACACCTTC
CASSSARQYLYGYTF
>TRBV15|NA|NA|TRBJ2-5
TGTGCCACCAGCAGAGAAAAAGGTAGCCAAGAGACCCAGTACTTC
CATSREKGSQETQYF
>TRBV4-1|NA|NA|TRBJ2-7
TGCGCCAGCAGCCAAGTACCGGACCACTATTGGGAGCAGTACTTC
CASSQVPDHYWEQYF
>TRBV13|NA|NA|TRBJ2-2
TGTGCCAGCACCCCTCGGGGGACGAACACCGGGGAGCTGTTTTTT
CASTPRGTNTGELFF
>TRBV11-1|NA|NA|TRBJ2-3
TGTGCCAGCAGCTTATACAGGGGCACAGATACGCAGTATTTT
CASSLYRGTDTQYF
>TRBV27|NA|NA|TRBJ2-1
TGTGCCAGCGCCGTATGGCAGGGGAATGAGCAGTTCTTC
CASAVWQGNEQFF
>TRBV29-1|NA|TRBD2|TRBJ2-1
TGCAGCGCCCAGGGTCTAGCGGGGTTCGTCTACAATGAGCAGTTCTTC
CSAQGLAGFVYNEQFF
>TRBV9|NA|NA|TRBJ2-3
TGTGCCAGCAGCGTAGAATCCCGCCTAGCGATCACAGATACGCAGTATTTT
CASSVESRLAITDTQYF